Listed here are 3 T cell receptor beta chains from one sample, sequenced in a study of blood T cells in healthy people across ages. With a J-beta primer mix and a sample-barcoded 5' primer, a second PCR ran about 7 to 12 cycles. TCRdb recomputed calls from the 5' RACE reads with MiXCR, one row per CDR3 protein. This sample has approximately 490,000 distinct CDR3 sequences, with 24% found just once. These same data were also listed under a study on T cells of mothers and their children.

Input material: blood. The receptors stem from a boy aged 5-17 years in good health.

This clonotype was seen only a few times. Its ends do not fully match the called genes, so a read error is possible. The genes are TRBV2 and TRBJ2-5, with D uncertain. The closer fit of TRBJ2-1 to the DNA end suggests the J call may be wrong. The CDR3 is 11 residues long. Germline V lookup: CDR1 SNHLY, CDR2 FYNNEI. The CDR3 loop is CASSPSNVQFF. Here the CDR3 DNA reads TGTGCCAGCAGCCCCAGCAATGTGCAGTTCTTC.

This chain links TRBV4-2 with TRBJ1-4; TRBD1 matches 10 bases. The junction had 15 bases not matched to a gene; V was cut back by 0 bases and J by 8 bases. The CDR3 is 19 amino acids. Per germline, CDR1 LGHNA and CDR2 YNFKEQ. The CDR3 DNA reads as TGTGCCAGCAGCCAAGAACTTAGGGACAGGGGTTCGGATTCCGAAAAACTGTTTTTT. Protein sequence: CASSQELRDRGSDSEKLFF.

A few counts support this clonotype. The chain uses TRBV5-1 and TRBJ2-1; D is tentatively TRBD1 or TRBD2 (7 bases each). Per germline, CDR1 SGHRS and CDR2 YFSETQ. V was cut by 4 bases and J by 4 bases, with 18 bases left in between. This CDR3 contains 16 residues. The CDR3 region is CASSAAGTAGYNEQFF. In nucleotides, the CDR3 is TGCGCCAGCAGCGCAGCCGGGACAGCGGGATACAATGAGCAGTTCTTC.